The text below deals with one T cell receptor beta chain. It has no known antigen specificity. No much larger clone exists at a distance of one base, and base qualities are not known. The data are from a study of CD8+CD57+ T cells in acquired aplastic anemia (dated by TCRdb to 2016 to 2019). Broadly, across the study: A mean of 3.2 ug of DNA, ranging from roughly 0.19 to 27.4 ug, was extracted from sorted CD4+ and CD8+ cells. CD8+CD57+ expansion was defined as frequency above the mean frequency observed in healthy subjects.

Flow cytometry had shown CD8+CD57+ cell expansion in the patients selected for sequencing. Severe acquired aplastic anemia was diagnosed in all patients according to International Study of Aplastic Anemia and Agranulocytosis and Camitta criteria. No therapy had been received by the patients at the time of blood sampling. The study deep-sequenced TCR repertoires of sorted CD4+ and CD8+ blood T cells from severe aplastic anemia patients and healthy subjects. Patients were enrolled in the USA under clinicaltrials.gov protocols 00001620, 01623167, 00001397, 00071045, 00081523 and 00961064. Ficoll-Paque density gradient centrifugation was used to isolate peripheral blood mononuclear cells. CD4+ and CD8+ T cells were sorted by FACS or magnetic beads before DNA extraction. Overall results and qualifications from the work: Around 30 CD8+ CDR3 sequences were found to be shared between patients and controls, but these sequences appeared to be highly expressed in patients and within the immunodominant clones of the patients. No significant difference in CD8+ Simpson's diversity was found between patients and healthy controls (P=0.060).

Genomic DNA was used as template for profiling of TCR beta VDJ combinations and CDR3 sequences. TCR repertoire sequencing was run on an Illumina HiSeq 2000. Concerning the study's data processing: TRBV/TRBJ rearrangement plots, CDR3 size and DJ length profiles, and Simpson's diversity index were used to assess repertoires. The most abundant DNA sequence in the deep sequencing data was defined as the immunodominant clone. CDR3 amino acid sequences were checked for sharing across subjects and were also compared against the VDJdb database and published repertoires. TCRdb reprocessing: public reads trimmed at Q25 with fastp, clones called with MiXCR, in-frame beta chains kept. Each CDR3 protein gets just one entry, which takes the most common genes and DNA from the rows behind it. The V and J calls, along with clone size, are taken from TCRdb and not from the paper's own processing. The sample has about 190,000 distinct CDR3 sequences on record, 40% to 55% of them singletons. The top ten clonotypes cover approximately 9.7% of the sample.

Taken from the germline V gene, the CDR1 and CDR2 loops are SGHTA and FQGTGA. The CDR3 holds 12 amino acids from the cysteine to the phenylalanine. This entry keeps only the CDR3 DNA: 36 bases, framed from base 1. Trimming removed 2 bases from V and 13 bases from J, leaving 9 bases between the germline ends. This receptor was taken from a human donor with aplastic anemia. Rearrangement joined TRBV7-3 to TRBJ1-6; TRBD1 might be the D gene, on 6 matching bases. The sample consisted of sorted CD4+, CD8+, or CD8+CD57+ T cells (not recorded which) from PBMCs. The DNA sequence is given as TGTGCCAGCAGCTTAGGGGGGGCGCCCCTCCACTTT. This is translated as CASSLGGAPLHF.